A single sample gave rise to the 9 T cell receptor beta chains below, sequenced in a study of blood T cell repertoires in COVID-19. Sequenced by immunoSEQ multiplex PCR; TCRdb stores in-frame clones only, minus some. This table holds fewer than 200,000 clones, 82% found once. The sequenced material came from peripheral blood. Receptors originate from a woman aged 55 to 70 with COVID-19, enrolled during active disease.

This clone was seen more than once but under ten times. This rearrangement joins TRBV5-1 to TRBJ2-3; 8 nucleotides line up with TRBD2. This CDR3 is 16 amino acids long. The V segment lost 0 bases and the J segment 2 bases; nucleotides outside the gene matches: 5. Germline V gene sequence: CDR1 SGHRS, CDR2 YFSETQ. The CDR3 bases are TGCGCCAGCAGCTTGGATAATAGCGGGGACACAGATACGCAGTATTTT. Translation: CASSLDNSGDTDTQYF.

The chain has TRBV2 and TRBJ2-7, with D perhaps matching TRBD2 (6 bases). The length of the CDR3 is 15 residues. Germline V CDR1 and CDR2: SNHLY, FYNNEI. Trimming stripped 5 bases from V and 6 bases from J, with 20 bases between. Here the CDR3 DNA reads TGTGCCAGCAGTCCTTACAGATTCCGGGGGTCCGAGCAGTACGTC. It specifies CASSPYRFRGSEQYV.

The CDR3 is CASRDRGWYGYTF. Here the CDR3 DNA reads TGTGCCAGTCGGGACAGGGGTTGGTATGGCTACACCTTC. The V call is TRBV28, the J call TRBJ1-2, with 10 nucleotides matching TRBD1. Germline V gene data show CDR1 as MDHEN and CDR2 as SYDVKM. This CDR3 comprises 13 residues. J lost 5 bases, V lost 9 bases, and 6 bases had no gene match.

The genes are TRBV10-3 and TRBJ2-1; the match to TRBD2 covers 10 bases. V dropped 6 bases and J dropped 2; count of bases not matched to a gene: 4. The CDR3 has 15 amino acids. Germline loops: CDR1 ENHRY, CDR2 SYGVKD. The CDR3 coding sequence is TGTGCCATCAGAGGGAGCGGGAGGGCCTACAATGAGCAGTTCTTC. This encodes CAIRGSGRAYNEQFF.

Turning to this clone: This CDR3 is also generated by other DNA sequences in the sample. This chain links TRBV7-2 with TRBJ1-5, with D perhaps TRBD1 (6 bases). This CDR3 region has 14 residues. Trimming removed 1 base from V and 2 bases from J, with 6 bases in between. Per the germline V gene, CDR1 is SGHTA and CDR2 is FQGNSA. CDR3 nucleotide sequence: TGTGCCAGCAGCTTAGGGGGGCGCAATCAGCCCCAGCATTTT. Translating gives CASSLGGRNQPQHF.

For the CDR3, the DNA is TGTGCCAGCAGCGTAGTGACAGGCGGCCTTGCACCCGGGGAGCTGTTTTTT. Protein sequence: CASSVVTGGLAPGELFF. The rearrangement uses TRBV9 and TRBJ2-2, with D perhaps matching TRBD1 (6 bases). This CDR3 region has 17 residues. The germline gives CDR1 SGDLS, CDR2 YYNGEE. V lost 0 bases to trimming and J lost 6 bases, with 18 bases between them.

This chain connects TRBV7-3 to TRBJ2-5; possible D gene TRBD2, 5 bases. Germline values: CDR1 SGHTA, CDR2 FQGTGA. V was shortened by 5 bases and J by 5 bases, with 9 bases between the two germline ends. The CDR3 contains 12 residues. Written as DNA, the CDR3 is TGTGCCAGCAGCGCGGGCGGGGAGACCCAGTACTTC. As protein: CASSAGGETQYF.

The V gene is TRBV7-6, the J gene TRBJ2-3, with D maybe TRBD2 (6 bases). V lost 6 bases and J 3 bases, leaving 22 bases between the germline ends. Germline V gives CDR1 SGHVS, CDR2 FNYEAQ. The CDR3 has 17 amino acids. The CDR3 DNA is TGTGCCAGCAGTAATTTCGGGGGTCTCGGAGGGACAGATACGCAGTATTTT. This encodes CASSNFGGLGGTDTQYF.

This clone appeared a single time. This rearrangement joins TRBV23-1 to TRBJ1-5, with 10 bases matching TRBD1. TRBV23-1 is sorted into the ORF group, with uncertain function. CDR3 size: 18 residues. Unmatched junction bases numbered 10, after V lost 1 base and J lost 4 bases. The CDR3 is CASSQFFFRTGGNQPQHF. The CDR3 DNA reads TGCGCCAGCAGTCAATTTTTCTTCCGGACAGGGGGAAATCAGCCCCAGCATTTT.